One T cell receptor (beta chain) is described in this entry. Germline V gene data show CDR1 as SGHNT and CDR2 as YENEEA. The CDR3 length is 15 residues. Trimming cost V 3 bases and J 2 bases, with 11 bases left between them. This entry is derived from a study of blood T cell repertoires in COVID-19. Clones were read by immunoSEQ multiplex PCR, and TCRdb kept only the in-frame ones, dropping some. This table holds 200,000 or so clones, about 80% found once. Sequencing was performed on PBMCs or T cells enriched from blood (not recorded which). This receptor was obtained from a man aged 40-49 years who had recovered from COVID-19. This rearrangement joins TRBV11-3 to TRBJ1-5, with a tentative D call TRBD1 (5 bases). CDR3 in amino acids: CASSFRRGGNQPQHF. The DNA of the CDR3 is TGTGCCAGCAGCTTTCGGAGGGGCGGCAATCAGCCCCAGCATTTT.